This TCR beta chain is drawn from a study of blood T cell repertoires in COVID-19. Across the whole study: COVID-19 samples, acute and convalescent, were from the United States, Italy and Spain. Sources were T cells, B-cell-depleted T cells, or PBMCs; the material itself was cDNA or gDNA.

As handled by the study authors: Nucleated cell counts were estimated from reference gene primer amplification. TCRdb keeps only in-frame clones here, not all; method: immunoSEQ multiplex PCR. V, J and clone size were drawn from that table, and D and trimming were deduced from the DNA. The sample contains 58,000 or so clones, 78% of which appear only once. Germline V gene data show CDR1 as LNHDA and CDR2 as SQIVND (reference sequence). V shed 4 bases and J 0 bases; nucleotides not matched to a gene: 5. The CDR3 is 15 amino acids. The receptor was derived from a human donor in a cohort sampled during active COVID-19. The sequencing sample was made of peripheral blood. The V and J genes are TRBV19 and TRBJ1-2, with 7 bases fitting TRBD1. CDR3 sequence reads: CASSNLGGTNYGYTF. The DNA of the CDR3 is TGTGCCAGTAGTAACTTAGGGGGCACTAACTATGGCTACACCTTC.